This TCR beta chain was documented in a study of Tregs in tolerant kidney transplant recipients. Assay: immunoSEQ multiplex PCR; the TCRdb copy retains only in-frame clones and omits some. The sample includes around 70,000 clones, approximately 92% of them seen just once. Germline CDR1 PRHDT, CDR2 FYEKMQ (reference sequence). This CDR3 is 16 amino acids long. The V and J ends lost 0 bases and 4 bases respectively, with 14 bases between them. Thawed PBMCs were FACS-sorted into unstimulated CD4+CD25+CD127- regulatory T cells, CD4+CD25- non-regulatory cells, CD4 and CD8 cells. The chain is built from TRBV13 and TRBJ2-3; TRBD2 might be the D (6 bases). The clonotype comes from a human donor who received a combined kidney and bone marrow transplant. The material sequenced was CD8+ T cells from blood, taken before the transplant. The CDR3 nucleotides read TGTGCCAGCAGCTTAGGTGAGGGGACTCCCGCAGATACGCAGTATTTT. As protein: CASSLGEGTPADTQYF.